Included here is one T cell receptor beta chain sequence, with context. This sample stems from a study of T cell changes during pregnancy in multiple sclerosis. TCRdb's table, derived via immunoSEQ multiplex PCR, lists solely in-frame clones and lacks some. The repertoire consists of roughly 51,000 clones, with approximately 90% occurring once and the leading ten covering 0.15% to 0.2%. Trimming took off 5 bases at V and 0 bases at J, with 17 bases between the two ends. The length of the CDR3 is 16 residues. CDR1 SGHTA and CDR2 FQGTGA come from the germline V gene. This specimen consisted of CD4+ T cells from peripheral blood mononuclear cells, obtained after pregnancy. The TCR originated in a female donor in good health, enrolled as a control in a pregnancy study. The chain combines TRBV7-3 with TRBJ2-7; possibly TRBD1 for D (5 bases). CDR3 nucleotide sequence: TGTGCCAGCAGCCCTGGGCAGGGCCTCGGCTCCTACGAGCAGTACTTC. This encodes CASSPGQGLGSYEQYF. Using reference TRBV7-3 and TRBJ2-7 for the parts outside the CDR3, the full variable domain is GAGVSQTPSNKVTEKGKYVELRCDPISGHTALYWYRQSLGQGPEFLIYFQGTGAADDSGLPNDRFFAVRPEGSVSTLKIQRTERGDSAVYLCASSPGQGLGSYEQYFGPGTRLTVT.